A selection of T cell receptor beta chains follows, all from one sample in a study of blood T cell repertoires in COVID-19. TCRdb's copy holds only in-frame clones and misses some; the assay was immunoSEQ multiplex PCR. The repertoire holds about 69,000 clones, with 60% to 80% as singletons. Sequences were obtained from peripheral blood. These receptor sequences come from a man in his sixties with acute or convalescent COVID-19. CDR3s include the opening cysteine and the closing phenylalanine or tryptophan. The order of the fields is clone size, D gene, J gene, CDR3 length, V gene, CDR3 DNA, CDR3 protein. The D gene is left open where the match is weak. Clone size is stated in some rows and not others, as once, few, many or a class when expanded.

.,TRBD1,TRBJ2-1,14,TRBV11-3,TGTGCCAGCAGCTTGACCGGGACAGACAATGAGCAGTTCTTC,CASSLTGTDNEQFF
.,.,TRBJ1-4,15,TRBV4-2,TGTGCCAGCAGCCAAGGTGAGGGGGACAATGAAAAACTGTTTTTT,CASSQGEGDNEKLFF
.,.,TRBJ1-1,15,TRBV6-5,TGTGCCAGCAGCCCCGCCGGACTGTTGAACACTGAAGCTTTCTTT,CASSPAGLLNTEAFF
.,TRBD1,TRBJ2-5,13,TRBV5-1,TGCGCCAGCAGCCAGGGACAGCAAGAGACCCAGTACTTC,CASSQGQQETQYF
.,TRBD1,TRBJ2-2,18,TRBV5-1,TGCGCCAGCAGTCGAACCCCGGGACAGGGATCCTACCCCGGGGAGCTGTTTTTT,CASSRTPGQGSYPGELFF
once,.,TRBJ2-5,14,TRBV7-2,TGTGCCAGCAGCTCAGACAGTTTCCAAGAGACCCAGTACTTC,CASSSDSFQETQYF
.,.,TRBJ2-7,15,TRBV18,TGTGCCAGCTCACCAATTACAGGCGAGGACTACGAGCAGTACTTC,CASSPITGEDYEQYF
.,TRBD2,TRBJ2-1,15,TRBV7-2,TGTGCCAGCAGCCCCATGGCGGGGGGGCCCAATGAGCAGTTCTTC,CASSPMAGGPNEQFF
.,TRBD1,TRBJ2-3,14,TRBV4-2,TGTGCCAGCAGCCGAAACAGGGGTGCAGATACGCAGTATTTT,CASSRNRGADTQYF
.,TRBD2,TRBJ2-7,16,TRBV10-2,TGCGCCAGCAGCCCTTCCCTCCTAGCGGGGGTTTACGAGCAGTACTTC,CASSPSLLAGVYEQYF
.,.,TRBJ1-4,15,TRBV10-3,TGTGCCACACGAGGTCTTGGGCCCGTAGCGGAAAAACTGTTTTTT,CATRGLGPVAEKLFF
.,.,TRBJ1-2,15,TRBV13,TGTGCCAGCAGCTTGAACAGCAGAGGGGGCTATGGCTACACCTTC,CASSLNSRGGYGYTF
.,.,TRBJ1-2,14,TRBV5-1,TGCGCCAGCAGCTTGGCGTATCAGGGGTCTGGCTACACCTTC,CASSLAYQGSGYTF
.,.,TRBJ1-1,12,TRBV29-1,TGCAGCGTTCAACAGGGTCGAACTGAAGCTTTCTTT,CSVQQGRTEAFF
.,.,TRBJ1-5,16,TRBV4-2,TGTGCCAGCAGCCAAGGGACAGTGAGTAGCAATCAGCCCCAGCATTTT,CASSQGTVSSNQPQHF
.,TRBD1,TRBJ2-5,15,TRBV7-9,TGTGCCAGCAGCTTCGGGCAGGGGGCTCAAGAGACCCAGTACTTC,CASSFGQGAQETQYF
.,.,TRBJ2-5,13,TRBV6-5,TGTGCCAGCATCCCACCAGGTGAAGAGACCCAGTACTTC,CASIPPGEETQYF
.,.,TRBJ2-2,15,TRBV14,TGTGCCAGCAGCCAGAGAGGGAGCTGGGCCGGGGAGCTGTTTTTT,CASSQRGSWAGELFF
.,.,TRBJ1-5,14,TRBV2,TGTGCCAGCAGCCCAGACACCAGCAATCAGCCCCAGCATTTT,CASSPDTSNQPQHF
.,TRBD1,TRBJ2-7,13,TRBV5-6,TGTGCCAGCAGCTTGTACAGGGGGCACGAGCAGTACTTC,CASSLYRGHEQYF
.,TRBD1,TRBJ1-1,15,TRBV30,TGTGCCTGGAGTGACAACAGGGGTAAGGGTGGGAAAGCTTTCTTT,CAWSDNRGKGGKAFF
once,TRBD2,TRBJ2-1,14,TRBV25-1,TGTGCCAGCAGTTTACAAACTCGGGGGGATGAGCAGTTCTTC,CASSLQTRGDEQFF
.,.,TRBJ1-2,13,TRBV4-1,TGCGCCAGCAGCCAAGGAGGCTACTATGGCTACACCTTC,CASSQGGYYGYTF
.,TRBD1,TRBJ2-1,16,TRBV6-5,TGTGCCAGCAGTTACTCCGCAGGGGGCCAATACAATGAGCAGTTCTTC,CASSYSAGGQYNEQFF